This TCR beta chain was sequenced during a study of blood T cell repertoires in COVID-19. As for the study in general: Whether acute or convalescent, the COVID-19 samples came from the United States, Italy and Spain. Sources were T cells, B-cell-depleted T cells, or PBMCs; the material itself was cDNA or gDNA.

In the original processing: Estimates of nucleated cell counts were drawn from the amplification of reference gene primers. Measured with immunoSEQ multiplex PCR; TCRdb has only the in-frame clones, and not every one. V and J calls and clone size come straight from that table; D and trimming were deduced from the DNA. The sample has approximately 120,000 clones; around nine tenths are singletons. CDR1 is ENHRY, CDR2 SYGVKD, per germline. V lost 6 bases to trimming and J lost 5 bases; unmatched junction nucleotides: 6. This CDR3 region has 13 residues. The TCR was taken from a man in his fifties or sixties with acute or convalescent COVID-19. V is TRBV10-3 and J is TRBJ1-2; 7 nucleotides agree with TRBD1. The sequenced sample was peripheral blood. The CDR3 loop is CAIRIGTEYGYTF. The CDR3 coding sequence is TGTGCCATCAGGATAGGGACAGAATATGGCTACACCTTC.